This TCR beta chain was identified during a study of T-cell memory formation after mild COVID-19. For this clonotype: Antigen specificity is unknown.

Trimming stripped 5 bases from V and 5 bases from J, with 15 bases between. Per the germline V gene, CDR1 is DFQATT and CDR2 is SNEGSKA (reference sequence). The CDR3 extends over 13 amino acids. Study outcomes and limitations: Balance between CD4 and CD8 was seen in clones contracting day 15 to 85, and a CD4+ lean was seen in later expanders.

TCRdb recomputed calls from the 5' RACE reads with MiXCR, one row per CDR3 protein. The sample shows about 560,000 distinct CDR3 sequences, about 20% of them seen only once. The rearrangement links TRBV20-1 to TRBJ1-1; D is uncertain. Sequencing was done on a sample of PBMCs or a T cell subset sorted from them (not recorded which). This sequence was found in an adult woman who had mild COVID-19 (a few samples of this study predate the infection). Cell type and time point are not known. The DNA for the CDR3 is TGCAGTGCTCTCGCCGCGTGGAGGACTGAAGCTTTCTTT. Encoded protein: CSALAAWRTEAFF.